The rows below give T cell receptor beta chains drawn from one sample of a study of cytomegalovirus exposure and HLA in healthy donors. Here immunoSEQ multiplex PCR was the method, and the copy in TCRdb shows in-frame clones only, minus some. The sample contains around 300,000 clones, approximately 90% of which appear only once. Sample: PBMCs. All receptors derive from a woman between 18 and 29 years old in good health and CMV-seronegative. The CDR3 runs from the conserved cysteine through the conserved F or W. The order of the fields is J gene, clone size, V gene, D gene, CDR3 DNA, CDR3 protein. D genes are given only for firm matches. Clone size appears in some rows only: once, few, many, or a class for an expanded clone.

j_call: TRBJ2-7; clone_size: -; v_call: TRBV5-1; d_call: TRBD2; cdr3_nt: TGCGCCAGCGGACGTAGCGGGAAGCTCTACGAGCAGTACTTC; cdr3_aa: CASGRSGKLYEQYF
j_call: TRBJ2-7; clone_size: -; v_call: TRBV6-5; d_call: -; cdr3_nt: TGTGCCAGCAGCGATATAGCGACTCAATACTACGAGCAGTACTTC; cdr3_aa: CASSDIATQYYEQYF
j_call: TRBJ2-5; clone_size: -; v_call: TRBV7-8; d_call: -; cdr3_nt: TGTGCCAGCAGCTTAGCGGCGGGACAAGAGACCCAGTACTTC; cdr3_aa: CASSLAAGQETQYF
j_call: TRBJ1-1; clone_size: -; v_call: TRBV19; d_call: -; cdr3_nt: TGTGCCAGTAGTATAGATGGAGGGACCCCCTTTCAAGCTAAGAACACTGAAGCTTTCTTT; cdr3_aa: CASSIDGGTPFQAKNTEAFF
j_call: TRBJ1-2; clone_size: -; v_call: TRBV27; d_call: TRBD1; cdr3_nt: TGTGCCAGCAGTCCGGACAGGGTCAACTATGGCTACACCTTC; cdr3_aa: CASSPDRVNYGYTF
j_call: TRBJ1-5; clone_size: few; v_call: TRBV6-6; d_call: TRBD1; cdr3_nt: TGTGCCAGCAGTTACAGTGACAGGGTCAATCAGCCCCAGCATTTT; cdr3_aa: CASSYSDRVNQPQHF
j_call: TRBJ2-5; clone_size: -; v_call: TRBV10-3; d_call: -; cdr3_nt: TGTGCCAACAGCGGGTCCCCCGATGGAGAGCAGTACTTC; cdr3_aa: CANSGSPDGEQYF
j_call: TRBJ1-6; clone_size: -; v_call: TRBV30; d_call: TRBD1; cdr3_nt: TGTGCCTGGAGCGTGGGGGACAGGGAATTTTCACCCCTCCACTTT; cdr3_aa: CAWSVGDREFSPLHF
j_call: TRBJ1-2; clone_size: -; v_call: TRBV4-1; d_call: -; cdr3_nt: TGCGCCAGCAGCCAAGCTGGCAAGTCAAATGGCTACACCTTC; cdr3_aa: CASSQAGKSNGYTF
j_call: TRBJ1-2; clone_size: -; v_call: TRBV10-2; d_call: -; cdr3_nt: TGCGCCAGCAGTGAAGGAAGGGGTGGCTACACCTTC; cdr3_aa: CASSEGRGGYTF
j_call: TRBJ2-7; clone_size: -; v_call: TRBV7-6; d_call: -; cdr3_nt: TGTGCCAGCAGCTCGACATCTTACGAGCAGTACTTC; cdr3_aa: CASSSTSYEQYF
j_call: TRBJ1-4; clone_size: -; v_call: TRBV7-9; d_call: TRBD1; cdr3_nt: TGTGCCAGCAGCTCAAAGACAGGGAAGGGAACTGCAACTAATGAAAAACTGTTTTTT; cdr3_aa: CASSSKTGKGTATNEKLFF
j_call: TRBJ2-5; clone_size: -; v_call: TRBV4-1; d_call: -; cdr3_nt: TGCGCCAGCAGCTTACCCGAGGAGACCCAGTACTTC; cdr3_aa: CASSLPEETQYF
j_call: TRBJ1-1; clone_size: -; v_call: TRBV30; d_call: -; cdr3_nt: TGTGCCTGGCGACCCCCTCCCACGGGGAACACTGAAGCTTTCTTT; cdr3_aa: CAWRPPPTGNTEAFF
j_call: TRBJ2-1; clone_size: -; v_call: TRBV7-3; d_call: -; cdr3_nt: TGTGCCAGCAGCTTAACCTGGGGGGATGAGCAGTTCTTC; cdr3_aa: CASSLTWGDEQFF
j_call: TRBJ2-3; clone_size: -; v_call: TRBV10-3; d_call: -; cdr3_nt: TGTGCCGCCTACGGGGGTACCGCACGCACAGATACGCAGTATTTT; cdr3_aa: CAAYGGTARTDTQYF
j_call: TRBJ1-2; clone_size: few; v_call: TRBV2; d_call: TRBD1; cdr3_nt: TGTGCCAGCAGTAAGGGACAGGTCTATGGCTACACCTTC; cdr3_aa: CASSKGQVYGYTF
j_call: TRBJ1-3; clone_size: -; v_call: TRBV4-1; d_call: -; cdr3_nt: TGCGCCAGCAGCCAAGGTGTAGGGACTCCTGGAAACACCATATATTTT; cdr3_aa: CASSQGVGTPGNTIYF
j_call: TRBJ2-1; clone_size: -; v_call: TRBV5-8; d_call: TRBD1; cdr3_nt: TGTGCCAGCAGCTTTTACAGGGGGCTCTCCTACAATGAGCAGTTCTTC; cdr3_aa: CASSFYRGLSYNEQFF
j_call: TRBJ1-2; clone_size: -; v_call: TRBV7-8; d_call: -; cdr3_nt: TGTGCCAGCAGCCCTAGGGATCAGGGAAGGGGCTATGGCTACACCTTC; cdr3_aa: CASSPRDQGRGYGYTF
j_call: TRBJ1-2; clone_size: -; v_call: TRBV18; d_call: TRBD1; cdr3_nt: TGTGCCAGCTCACTAGGGACAGGGGCCTTCTATGGCTACACCTTC; cdr3_aa: CASSLGTGAFYGYTF
j_call: TRBJ1-1; clone_size: -; v_call: TRBV7-9; d_call: -; cdr3_nt: TGTGCCAGCAGCTTAGAGGCAGGGGAGACTGAAGCTTTCTTT; cdr3_aa: CASSLEAGETEAFF
j_call: TRBJ2-1; clone_size: -; v_call: TRBV11-2; d_call: -; cdr3_nt: TGTGCCAGCAGGTATAACAATGAGCAGTTCTTC; cdr3_aa: CASRYNNEQFF
j_call: TRBJ2-7; clone_size: few; v_call: TRBV11-2; d_call: TRBD2; cdr3_nt: TGTGCCAGCAGCCTTAGCGGGGGGGCTGCCGAGCAGTACTTC; cdr3_aa: CASSLSGGAAEQYF
j_call: TRBJ1-1; clone_size: -; v_call: TRBV30; d_call: -; cdr3_nt: TGTGCCTACAGGGATACTGAAGCTTTCTTT; cdr3_aa: CAYRDTEAFF
j_call: TRBJ2-7; clone_size: -; v_call: TRBV6-1; d_call: TRBD2; cdr3_nt: TGTGCCAGTAGTGTCCCTTGGGGGGGGATATCCTACGAGCAGTACTTC; cdr3_aa: CASSVPWGGISYEQYF
j_call: TRBJ2-3; clone_size: -; v_call: TRBV27; d_call: TRBD2; cdr3_nt: TGTGCCAGCAGTTTAGCGGGGGGACGCACAGATACGCAGTATTTT; cdr3_aa: CASSLAGGRTDTQYF
j_call: TRBJ1-1; clone_size: -; v_call: TRBV18; d_call: -; cdr3_nt: TGTGCCAGCTCACCACCGTCAGGGAACACTGAAGCTTTCTTT; cdr3_aa: CASSPPSGNTEAFF
j_call: TRBJ2-7; clone_size: -; v_call: TRBV7-2; d_call: -; cdr3_nt: TGTGCCAGCAGCTCCCCGACAACGGGGTCCTACGAGCAGTACTTC; cdr3_aa: CASSSPTTGSYEQYF
j_call: TRBJ2-1; clone_size: -; v_call: TRBV9; d_call: TRBD1; cdr3_nt: TGTGCCAGCAGCTTTCGGGACAGGGGCTACAATGAGCAGTTCTTC; cdr3_aa: CASSFRDRGYNEQFF
j_call: TRBJ2-7; clone_size: -; v_call: TRBV25-1; d_call: -; cdr3_nt: TGTGCCAGCAGTGACACACAGGACGGCTACGAGCAGTACTTC; cdr3_aa: CASSDTQDGYEQYF
j_call: TRBJ2-7; clone_size: -; v_call: TRBV18; d_call: TRBD2; cdr3_nt: TGTGCCAGCTCACTAATAGCGGGGGGGGCCTACGAGCAGTACTTC; cdr3_aa: CASSLIAGGAYEQYF
j_call: TRBJ1-2; clone_size: -; v_call: TRBV7-8; d_call: TRBD1; cdr3_nt: TGTGCCAGCAGATCAACAGGGGATAGGAGTGGCTACACCTTC; cdr3_aa: CASRSTGDRSGYTF
j_call: TRBJ2-3; clone_size: -; v_call: TRBV7-8; d_call: TRBD2; cdr3_nt: TGTGCCAGCAGCTCCCTAGCGGGGGGGACAGATACGCAGTATTTT; cdr3_aa: CASSSLAGGTDTQYF
j_call: TRBJ2-7; clone_size: -; v_call: TRBV10-3; d_call: TRBD1; cdr3_nt: TGTGCCATCAGTGATTACAGGGGGCTCTACGAGCAGTACTTC; cdr3_aa: CAISDYRGLYEQYF
j_call: TRBJ2-1; clone_size: -; v_call: TRBV7-2; d_call: TRBD1; cdr3_nt: TGTGCCAGCAGCTTGGGACAGGGGGCGAGTAATGAGCAGTTCTTC; cdr3_aa: CASSLGQGASNEQFF
j_call: TRBJ1-2; clone_size: -; v_call: TRBV10-3; d_call: TRBD1; cdr3_nt: TGTGCCATGGACTCGGGACAGAACTATGGCTACACCTTC; cdr3_aa: CAMDSGQNYGYTF
j_call: TRBJ1-1; clone_size: -; v_call: TRBV6-1; d_call: TRBD1; cdr3_nt: TGTGCCAGCATGTTACAGGGGGGCACTGAAGCTTTCTTT; cdr3_aa: CASMLQGGTEAFF
j_call: TRBJ1-1; clone_size: -; v_call: TRBV13; d_call: TRBD1; cdr3_nt: TGTGCCAGCAGCTGCCGCGACAGGGGAGACACTGAAGCTTTCTTT; cdr3_aa: CASSCRDRGDTEAFF
j_call: TRBJ2-3; clone_size: -; v_call: TRBV7-2; d_call: -; cdr3_nt: TGTGCCAGCAGCTTAGGGGGAGTTAGGGATACGCAGTATTTT; cdr3_aa: CASSLGGVRDTQYF
j_call: TRBJ1-4; clone_size: -; v_call: TRBV5-1; d_call: -; cdr3_nt: TGCGCCAGCAGCACCTGGACAAACTCTAATGAAAAACTGTTTTTT; cdr3_aa: CASSTWTNSNEKLFF
j_call: TRBJ2-3; clone_size: -; v_call: TRBV9; d_call: -; cdr3_nt: TGTGCCAGCAGCGCGTCTTTGACAGATACGCAGTATTTT; cdr3_aa: CASSASLTDTQYF
j_call: TRBJ2-7; clone_size: -; v_call: TRBV7-3; d_call: TRBD1; cdr3_nt: TGTGCCAGCAGCCGGGACAGTATATTTGACGAGCAGTACTTC; cdr3_aa: CASSRDSIFDEQYF
j_call: TRBJ1-1; clone_size: -; v_call: TRBV5-1; d_call: TRBD1; cdr3_nt: TGCGCCAGCAGCGCCCGGGACAGGGCTACGAACACTGAAGCTTTCTTT; cdr3_aa: CASSARDRATNTEAFF
j_call: TRBJ2-7; clone_size: -; v_call: TRBV2; d_call: TRBD2; cdr3_nt: TGTGCCAGCAGTGCCGGACTAGGGTCCTCCTACGAGCAGTACTTC; cdr3_aa: CASSAGLGSSYEQYF
j_call: TRBJ1-6; clone_size: once; v_call: TRBV6-5; d_call: TRBD1; cdr3_nt: TGTGCCAGCATAGGACAGGTTGGAAATTCACCCCTCCACTTT; cdr3_aa: CASIGQVGNSPLHF
j_call: TRBJ2-7; clone_size: -; v_call: TRBV4-1; d_call: TRBD1; cdr3_nt: TGCGCCAGCAGCCAGGGACCGGGACAGGCCTTCTACGAGCAGTACTTC; cdr3_aa: CASSQGPGQAFYEQYF
j_call: TRBJ2-7; clone_size: -; v_call: TRBV6-1; d_call: -; cdr3_nt: TGTGCCAGCAGTGAGTGGACTTCCAGGAGCTCCTACGAGCAGTACTTC; cdr3_aa: CASSEWTSRSSYEQYF
j_call: TRBJ2-5; clone_size: -; v_call: TRBV9; d_call: TRBD2; cdr3_nt: TGTGCCAGCAGCGCCGGACTCCGGGGGGGCCAAGAGACCCAGTACTTC; cdr3_aa: CASSAGLRGGQETQYF
j_call: TRBJ1-2; clone_size: -; v_call: TRBV6-1; d_call: -; cdr3_nt: TGTGCCAGCAGTCCCTTAAGCGCACCTTATGGCTACACCTTC; cdr3_aa: CASSPLSAPYGYTF
j_call: TRBJ1-2; clone_size: once; v_call: TRBV5-1; d_call: -; cdr3_nt: TGCGCCAGCAGCTTGGTGGTCCCTACCTCGCGCGGCTACACCTTC; cdr3_aa: CASSLVVPTSRGYTF